Presented here are 13 T cell receptor beta chains from one specimen sequenced in a study of blood T cells in healthy people across ages (dated by TCRdb to the mid-2010s). Library generation was performed with 5' RACE. The sequencer was an Illumina HiSeq 2500. A second roughly 6 to 11 cycle PCR used a sample-barcoded 5' primer and a J-beta primer mix. The raw public reads went through TCRdb reprocessing: fastp at Q25, MiXCR clone calling, in-frame beta chains kept. Every distinct CDR3 protein forms one entry, paired with its most common genes and DNA. The sample includes some 1.5 million distinct CDR3 sequences, with roughly two fifths observed a single time. About 4% of the sample belongs to the ten largest clones. Sequences were obtained from blood. The receptors originated from a woman in her late teens or twenties in good health.

The chain couples TRBV9 to TRBJ2-6; TRBD2 matches at 10 bases. Germline loops: CDR1 SGDLS, CDR2 YYNGEE. This CDR3 is built from 18 residues. V lost 2 bases to trimming and J lost 0 bases; unmatched junction nucleotides: 5. The DNA of the CDR3 is TGTGCCAGCAGCGTTTATGCTAGCGGGGGCTCTGGGGCCAACGTCCTGACTTTC. Translating gives CASSVYASGGSGANVLTF.

CDR3 nucleotide sequence: TGTGCCAGCAGCTTAGCAGTAGAGGGGACAGGGGGGACAGATACGCAGTATTTT. Translation gives CASSLAVEGTGGTDTQYF. This chain joins TRBV7-8 and TRBJ2-3; 11 nucleotides match TRBD1. Germline V gene sequence: CDR1 SGHVS, CDR2 FQNEAQ. This CDR3 is 18 amino acids long. Germline trimming cut 0 bases from V and 3 bases from J; bases unmatched to any gene: 8. The full variable domain, rest sourced from reference TRBV7-8 and TRBJ2-3, is GAGVSQSPRYKVAKRGQDVALRCDPISGHVSLFWYQQALGQGPEFLTYFQNEAQLDKSGLPSDRFFAERPEGSVSTLKIQRTQQEDSAVYLCASSLAVEGTGGTDTQYFGPGTRLTVL.

This clonotype was counted only a few times. The V call is TRBV10-3, the J call TRBJ1-2, with a weak D call TRBD1 (6 bases). V lost 6 bases to trimming and J lost 4 bases, with 6 bases between them. The CDR3 is 11 amino acids. CDR1 is ENHRY and CDR2 is SYGVKD in the germline V gene. CDR3 loop: CAIRDSYGYTF. CDR3 DNA sequence: TGTGCCATCAGGGACAGCTATGGCTACACCTTC.

This clonotype was counted between two and nine times. The V and J genes are TRBV7-2 and TRBJ2-1, with 7 bases aligning to TRBD1. J lost 4 bases, V lost 1 base, and 7 bases had no gene match. The CDR3 contains 16 residues. From germline, CDR1 is SGHTA and CDR2 FQGNSA. DNA for the CDR3: TGTGCCAGCAGCTTAGGAATAGGACAGGCGTACAATGAGCAGTTCTTC. Its translation is CASSLGIGQAYNEQFF.

This clonotype was picked up a small number of times. The chain couples TRBV6-6 to TRBJ1-4; D unclear. Trimming took off 7 bases at V and 8 bases at J, with 17 bases between the two ends. Germline lookup yields CDR1 MNHNY and CDR2 SVGAGI (reference sequence). The CDR3 sequence is 14 residues long. The CDR3 coding sequence is TGTGCCAGCACCCCGGCTCCCGGCCGGGAAAAACTGTTTTTT. The encoded protein is CASTPAPGREKLFF.

The chain carries TRBV7-2 and TRBJ1-2; 8 bases agree with TRBD1. Germline CDR1 is SGHTA and CDR2 is FQGNSA. This CDR3 comprises 17 residues. The V gene end was trimmed by 4 bases and the J gene end by 5 bases; junction bases not matched to a gene: 15. The CDR3 spells CASSSQDRALSTYGYTF. CDR3 sequence (DNA): TGTGCCAGCAGCTCCCAGGACAGGGCCCTCTCTACTTATGGCTACACCTTC.

The gene calls are TRBV29-1 and TRBJ2-5; D is unclear. CDR1 is SQVTM, CDR2 ANQGSEA, per germline. Trimming shortened V by 3 bases and J by 5 bases, and 7 bases separated the two germline ends. The CDR3 sequence is 11 residues long. The CDR3 DNA reads as TGCAGCGTTGAGGATTGGGAGACCCAGTACTTC. Protein product: CSVEDWETQYF. Full variable domain (missing parts from reference TRBV29-1 and TRBJ2-5): SAVISQKPSRDICQRGTSLTIQCQVDSQVTMMFWYRQQPGQSLTLIATANQGSEATYESGFVIDKFPISRPNLTFSTLTVSNMSPEDSSIYLCSVEDWETQYFGPGTRLLVL.

This sequence joins TRBV28 and TRBJ2-1; D is undetermined. The CDR3 extends over 14 amino acids. The V gene's germline CDR1 is MDHEN and CDR2 SYDVKM. V was cut by 7 bases and J by 1 base, with 11 bases left in between. The CDR3 DNA reads TGTGCCAGCAAGGGAAGGACGTCCTACAATGAGCAGTTCTTC. Amino acid sequence: CASKGRTSYNEQFF.

As DNA, the CDR3 is TGCAGTGCTCCTAATCAGAGAAGTGAGCAGTACTTC. This translates into CSAPNQRSEQYF. The rearrangement joins TRBV20-1 to TRBJ2-5; D unclear. Germline V gene sequence: CDR1 DFQATT, CDR2 SNEGSKA (reference sequence). The CDR3 runs 12 residues. V was trimmed by 5 bases and J by 11 bases, leaving 18 bases between them.

This chain links TRBV3-1 with TRBJ1-5, with 7 bases identical to TRBD1. V lost 1 base, J lost 3 bases, and 18 bases stayed unmatched. The CDR3 is made up of 20 amino acids. The germline V gene has CDR1 LGHDT and CDR2 YNNKEL (reference sequence). This CDR3 is CASSQVLPLPGQTFNQPQHF. DNA for the CDR3: TGTGCCAGCAGCCAAGTCCTACCATTACCGGGACAGACTTTCAATCAGCCCCAGCATTTT.

This rearrangement joins TRBV10-3 to TRBJ2-7, with 9 bases aligning to TRBD1. Germline CDR1 reads ENHRY; CDR2 reads SYGVKD. This CDR3 is built from 15 residues. Germline trimming cut 4 bases from V and 2 bases from J; bases unmatched to any gene: 6. CDR3 sequence (DNA): TGTGCCATCAGTGGCCCGGGACAGGGAACCTACGAGCAGTACTTC. It codes for CAISGPGQGTYEQYF.

In this sample, this clonotype turned up a few times. The V gene is TRBV10-3, the J gene TRBJ1-1, with 10 positions matching TRBD1. V lost 8 bases, J lost 5 bases, and 11 bases stayed unmatched. The CDR3 spans 15 residues. The germline gives CDR1 ENHRY, CDR2 SYGVKD. CDR3 amino acids: CAIRQVGTGATEAFF. CDR3 coding DNA: TGTGCCATCCGCCAAGTAGGGACAGGGGCAACTGAAGCTTTCTTT.

In its sample, this clonotype was seen a few times. The chain is built from TRBV4-1 and TRBJ1-5, with TRBD1 matching over 7 bases. CDR3 length equals 16 residues. Trimming at V came to 3 bases and at J to 3 bases, leaving 8 bases not matched to a gene. Germline loops: CDR1 MGHRA, CDR2 YSYEKL. CDR3 sequence: CASSHRQGDTNQPQHF. CDR3 nucleotides: TGCGCCAGCAGCCACCGACAGGGCGATACCAATCAGCCCCAGCATTTT.